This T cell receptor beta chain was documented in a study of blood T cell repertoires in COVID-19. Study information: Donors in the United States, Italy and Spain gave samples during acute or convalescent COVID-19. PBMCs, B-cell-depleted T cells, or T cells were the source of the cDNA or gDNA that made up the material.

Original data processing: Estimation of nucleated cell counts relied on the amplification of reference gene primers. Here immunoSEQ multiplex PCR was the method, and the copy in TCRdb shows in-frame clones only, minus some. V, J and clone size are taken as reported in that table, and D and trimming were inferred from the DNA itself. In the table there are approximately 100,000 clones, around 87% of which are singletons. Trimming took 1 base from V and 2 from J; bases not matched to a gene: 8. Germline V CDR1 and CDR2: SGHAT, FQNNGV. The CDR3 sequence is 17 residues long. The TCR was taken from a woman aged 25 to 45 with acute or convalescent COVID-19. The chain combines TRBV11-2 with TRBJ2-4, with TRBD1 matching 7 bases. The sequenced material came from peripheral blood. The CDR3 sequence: CASSLAQGPSTKNIQYF. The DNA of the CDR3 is TGTGCCAGCAGCTTAGCACAGGGGCCTTCGACCAAAAACATTCAGTACTTC.